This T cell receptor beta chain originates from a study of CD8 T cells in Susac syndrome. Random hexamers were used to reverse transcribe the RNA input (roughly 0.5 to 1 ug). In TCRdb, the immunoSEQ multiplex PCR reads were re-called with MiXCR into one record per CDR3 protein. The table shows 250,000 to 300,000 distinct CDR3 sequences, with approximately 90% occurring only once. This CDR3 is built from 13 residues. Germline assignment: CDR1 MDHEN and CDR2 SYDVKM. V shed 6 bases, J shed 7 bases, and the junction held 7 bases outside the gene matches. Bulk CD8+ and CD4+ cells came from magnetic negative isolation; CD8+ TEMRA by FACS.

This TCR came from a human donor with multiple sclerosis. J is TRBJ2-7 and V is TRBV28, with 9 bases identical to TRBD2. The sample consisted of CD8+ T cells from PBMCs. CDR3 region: CASRPTSGREQYF. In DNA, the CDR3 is TGTGCCAGCAGACCCACTAGCGGGCGGGAGCAGTACTTC.